This TCR beta chain was identified in a study of shared clonotypes between healthy human individuals. Measured with immunoSEQ multiplex PCR; TCRdb has only the in-frame clones, and not every one. The sample has roughly 2.5 million clones; 90% to 95% are singletons. This CDR3 region has 16 residues. From germline, CDR1 is MNHEY and CDR2 SMNVEV (reference sequence). Trimming removed 0 bases at V and 8 bases at J, with 19 bases between. This sequence was found in a man younger than 30 in good health. The specimen sequenced was naive CD4+ T cells sorted from blood. Stated subset: CD45RA+ positively selected. The chain links TRBV27 to TRBJ1-2; tentatively, D is TRBD1 (6 bases). The CDR3 bases are TGTGCCAGCAGTTTATCGATGGGGGGCGGAGGTCTAGGCTACACCTTC. Protein sequence: CASSLSMGGGGLGYTF.